Listed below are T cell receptor beta chains from one sample, sequenced in a study of cytomegalovirus exposure and HLA in healthy donors. Profiled with immunoSEQ multiplex PCR; TCRdb holds only in-frame clones, not every one. The sample lists some 190,000 clones, roughly 77% occurring once. Sequencing input: PBMCs. The source is a woman aged 45-59 years in good health and CMV-seronegative. Each CDR3 is given with its conserved first and last residue. Each record gives: CDR3 length, D gene, J gene, clone size, V gene, CDR3 protein, CDR3 DNA. D genes are given only for firm matches. For some rows the clone size is stated as once, few or many, or as a class when expanded; others skip it.

>14|-|TRBJ1-1|few|TRBV4-3
CASSLITANTEAFF
TGCGCCAGCAGCCTTATTACAGCGAACACTGAAGCTTTCTTT
>14|TRBD2|TRBJ2-5|-|TRBV2
CASSGASGGKTQYF
TGTGCCAGCAGTGGGGCTAGCGGTGGGAAGACCCAGTACTTC
>12|-|TRBJ1-1|few|TRBV4-1
CASSQVDTEAFF
TGCGCCAGCAGCCAAGTAGACACTGAAGCTTTCTTT
>12|-|TRBJ2-7|-|TRBV6-1
CASSQEGYEQYF
TGTGCCAGCAGTCAGGAGGGATACGAGCAGTACTTC
>13|-|TRBJ1-1|-|TRBV15
CATSRVQYTEAFF
TGTGCCACCAGCAGAGTGCAGTACACTGAAGCTTTCTTT
>18|TRBD2|TRBJ2-5|-|TRBV14
CASSRQPPGLAGRGTQYF
TGTGCCAGCAGCCGCCAGCCCCCGGGACTAGCGGGACGGGGGACCCAGTACTTC
>17|TRBD1|TRBJ2-5|-|TRBV11-3
CASSLTLGPGQQETQYF
TGTGCCAGCAGCTTAACTCTCGGCCCGGGACAGCAAGAGACCCAGTACTTC
>14|TRBD1|TRBJ2-5|-|TRBV5-1
CASSPDRVWETQYF
TGCGCCAGCAGCCCCGACAGGGTGTGGGAGACCCAGTACTTC
>15|TRBD2|TRBJ2-3|once|TRBV10-2
CASSTGLAGADTQYF
TGCGCCAGCAGCACCGGACTAGCGGGAGCAGATACGCAGTATTTT
>11|-|TRBJ1-2|-|TRBV7-2
CASSSFYGYTF
TGTGCCAGCAGCTCATTCTATGGCTACACCTTC
>13|TRBD2|TRBJ2-3|-|TRBV11-2
CASRTSGGNTQYF
TGTGCCAGTCGGACTAGCGGGGGGAATACGCAGTATTTT
>16|-|TRBJ2-1|-|TRBV7-2
CASSPVGGTIYNEQFF
TGTGCCAGCAGCCCCGTTGGCGGGACCATATACAATGAGCAGTTCTTC
>18|TRBD2|TRBJ2-3|-|TRBV5-1
CASSAGLAGGPVSDTQYF
TGCGCCAGCAGCGCGGGACTAGCGGGGGGGCCTGTCTCAGATACGCAGTATTTT
>15|-|TRBJ2-7|once|TRBV28
CASSLPGPAVYEQYF
TGTGCCAGCAGTTTACCAGGGCCTGCGGTCTACGAGCAGTACTTC
>17|TRBD1|TRBJ1-4|-|TRBV5-6
CASSSGLGQVLNEKLFF
TGTGCCAGCAGCTCCGGACTCGGACAGGTTCTTAATGAAAAACTGTTTTTT
>16|TRBD1|TRBJ2-1|-|TRBV11-3
CASSPPGTGGYNEQFF
TGTGCCAGCAGCCCCCCCGGGACAGGGGGCTACAATGAGCAGTTCTTC
>15|-|TRBJ2-1|-|TRBV6-1
CASNEGSSSYNEQFF
TGTGCCAGCAATGAAGGGTCGAGCTCCTACAATGAGCAGTTCTTC